One sample yielded the 14 T cell receptor beta chains listed below, sequenced in a study of Graves' ophthalmopathy and Graves' hyperthyroidism. RNA transcripts were the template, and TCR beta CDR3 regions were amplified from them. The first-round RT-PCR employed HTBI primers together with the Qiagen OneStep RT-PCR kit. A multiplex PCR was then performed as the second round. TCRdb itself ran the multiplex PCR reads through MiXCR, one entry per CDR3 protein. The sample comprises a few hundred thousand distinct CDR3 sequences, 15% to 20% of which are singletons, and roughly 12% rests with the top ten. Sequencing was carried out using peripheral blood. These receptors all come from an adult man with Graves' ophthalmopathy.

This CDR3 is CASKGREEYEQYF. The CDR3 bases are TGTGCCTCCAAAGGCAGGGAGGAGTACGAGCAGTACTTC. This chain joins TRBV10-3 and TRBJ2-7; a weak D match, TRBD2 (6 bases). Germline CDR1 and CDR2: ENHRY and SYGVKD. The CDR3 is made up of 13 amino acids. Trimming left V 11 bases short and J 4 bases short, with 18 bases between.

In its sample, this clonotype was seen many times. The V and J genes are TRBV18 and TRBJ2-2, with a tentative D call TRBD1 (6 bases). Looked up from germline, CDR1 is KGHSH and CDR2 is LQKENI. Trimming took 4 bases from V and 3 from J, leaving 15 bases between them. This CDR3 has 16 amino acids. DNA of the CDR3: TGTGCCAGCTCACTAGCAGGGGCGGCGGACACCGGGGAGCTGTTTTTT. It translates to CASSLAGAADTGELFF.

At least ten counts were recorded for this clonotype. This chain connects TRBV6-5 to TRBJ1-5; D is uncertain. Trimming shortened V by 4 bases and J by 7 bases, and 14 bases separated the two germline ends. The CDR3 length is 14 residues. Germline V gene data show CDR1 as MNHEY and CDR2 as SVGAGI. CDR3: CASSSPPSGQPQHF. In DNA, the CDR3 is TGTGCCAGCAGTTCGCCACCTTCAGGACAGCCCCAGCATTTT.

This clonotype has ten or more counts. The J gene is TRBJ2-4, the V gene TRBV20-1; 7 bases agree with TRBD2. The CDR3 contains 15 residues. CDR1 and CDR2 (germline): DFQATT, SNEGSKA (reference sequence). The J segment lost 7 bases and the V segment lost 6 bases, leaving 15 bases of the junction unmatched. The CDR3 loop is CSAGDPSGVENIQYF. CDR3 coding DNA: TGCAGTGCCGGGGACCCTAGCGGTGTGGAGAACATTCAGTACTTC.

This clonotype appeared many times. The gene calls are TRBV3-1 and TRBJ1-6, with D tentatively TRBD1 (6 bases). Trimming left V 1 base short and J 7 bases short, with 8 bases between. Germline V gives CDR1 LGHDT, CDR2 YNNKEL (reference sequence). The CDR3 contains 14 residues. CDR3: CASSQGTVNSPLHF. In nucleotides, the CDR3 is TGTGCCAGCAGCCAAGGGACAGTGAATTCACCCCTCCACTTT.

At least ten counts were recorded for this clonotype. The V and J genes are TRBV20-1 and TRBJ2-5; TRBD1 agrees at 8 bases. V dropped 4 bases and J dropped 4; count of bases not matched to a gene: 5. CDR3 length equals 13 residues. Germline CDR1 and CDR2: DFQATT and SNEGSKA (reference sequence). The CDR3: CSAIQGVGETQYF. The CDR3 bases are TGCAGTGCTATACAGGGGGTGGGAGAGACCCAGTACTTC.

The chain links TRBV30 to TRBJ2-4; D not certain. From germline, CDR1 is GTSNPN and CDR2 SVGIG (reference sequence). V was pared by 0 bases and J by 0 bases, with 3 bases between. The CDR3 runs 13 residues. CDR3 in amino acids: CAWSVQAKNIQYF. CDR3 in DNA: TGTGCCTGGAGTGTACAAGCCAAAAACATTCAGTACTTC.

Note on this clonotype: With a much larger clone just one base away, this may be a read error. The chain uses TRBV30 and TRBJ2-5; 8 bases match TRBD2. Trimming removed 2 bases from V and 7 bases from J; junction bases left unmatched: 6. Germline values: CDR1 GTSNPN, CDR2 SVGIG (reference sequence). CDR3 size: 13 residues. The CDR3 is CAWSHGRGRTQYF. The CDR3 DNA sequence: TGTGCCTGGAGTCACGGGAGGGGAAGGACCCAGTACTTC.

This clonotype was detected many times. The chain combines TRBV29-1 with TRBJ2-1; TRBD2 is a possible D gene (7 bases). This CDR3 is built from 13 residues. Germline CDR1 SQVTM, CDR2 ANQGSEA. The ends were cut back, 6 bases at V and 4 bases at J, with 13 bases in the middle. Here the CDR3 DNA reads TGCAGCGTGGGGGGGACACCTTACAATGAGCAGTTCTTC. Encoded protein: CSVGGTPYNEQFF.

Many counts were recorded for this clonotype. In DNA, the CDR3 is TGTGCCAGCAGCTTTTCCTTGGGCGAGGGCACTGAAGCTTTCTTT. As protein: CASSFSLGEGTEAFF. The chain joins TRBV7-9 to TRBJ1-1, with unresolved D. This CDR3 has 15 amino acids. The V end lost 3 bases, the J end lost 4 bases, and 15 bases lay between the germline ends. Germline values: CDR1 SEHNR, CDR2 FQNEAQ (reference sequence).

This clonotype was detected ten times or more. V gene TRBV6-2 or TRBV6-3 combines with J gene TRBJ2-5; D gene unclear. The length of the CDR3 is 11 residues. The germline V gene encodes CDR1 MNHEY and CDR2 SVGEGT. The V end was cut by 5 bases, the J end by 5 bases, with 6 bases between. CDR3: CASSTAETQYF. CDR3 DNA: TGTGCCAGCAGTACCGCGGAGACCCAGTACTTC.

Ten or more counts support this clonotype. The chain has TRBV3-1 and TRBJ2-7; tentative D call: TRBD2 (5 bases). Per the germline V gene, CDR1 is LGHDT and CDR2 is YNNKEL (reference sequence). The V end lost 4 bases, the J end lost 2 bases, and 12 bases lay between the germline ends. This CDR3 is 14 amino acids long. The CDR3 DNA is TGTGCCAGCAGCCGACGCGACTACCCCTACGAGCAGTACTTC. Protein sequence: CASSRRDYPYEQYF.

Many counts were recorded for this clonotype. This chain links TRBV5-1 with TRBJ1-1; TRBD1 aligns across 9 bases. The CDR3 is made up of 15 amino acids. The V gene's germline CDR1 is SGHRS and CDR2 YFSETQ. With V trimmed by 5 bases and J by 0 bases, 5 bases remained unmatched. Here the CDR3 reads CASRPTGGVNTEAFF. The CDR3, as DNA: TGCGCCAGCAGACCGACAGGGGGGGTGAACACTGAAGCTTTCTTT.

In DNA form, the CDR3 reads TGTGCCAGCAGTCCGCCGGGACAGGGGGCTTGGACTGAAGCTTTCTTT. This codes for CASSPPGQGAWTEAFF. The J gene is TRBJ1-1, the V gene TRBV6-1; 12 bases line up with TRBD1. The germline CDR1 and CDR2 sequences are MNHNS and SASEGT. J lost 5 bases, V lost 5 bases, and 9 bases had no gene match. The CDR3 has 16 amino acids.